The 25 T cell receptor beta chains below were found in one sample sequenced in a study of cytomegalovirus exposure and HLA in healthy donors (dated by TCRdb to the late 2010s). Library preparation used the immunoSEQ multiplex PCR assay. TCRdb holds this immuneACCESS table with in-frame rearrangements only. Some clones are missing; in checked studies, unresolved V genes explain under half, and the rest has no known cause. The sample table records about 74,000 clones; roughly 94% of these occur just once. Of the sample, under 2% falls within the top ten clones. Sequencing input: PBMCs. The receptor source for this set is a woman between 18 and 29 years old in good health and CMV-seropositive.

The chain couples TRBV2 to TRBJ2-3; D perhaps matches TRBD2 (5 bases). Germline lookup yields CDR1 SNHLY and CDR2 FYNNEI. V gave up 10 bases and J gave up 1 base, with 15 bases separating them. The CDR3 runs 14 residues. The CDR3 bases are TGTGCCACTCGGAGGCTAGCTGGCACAGATACGCAGTATTTT. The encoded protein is CATRRLAGTDTQYF.

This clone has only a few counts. The CDR3 reads CASAPTRGGETQYF. The CDR3 coding sequence is TGTGCCAGCGCCCCGACCCGTGGAGGGGAGACCCAGTACTTC. The chain carries TRBV6-1 and TRBJ2-5, with D possibly being TRBD2 (6 bases). Germline CDR1 is MNHNS and CDR2 is SASEGT. The CDR3 runs 14 residues. V was cut by 8 bases and J by 5 bases, with 18 bases left in between.

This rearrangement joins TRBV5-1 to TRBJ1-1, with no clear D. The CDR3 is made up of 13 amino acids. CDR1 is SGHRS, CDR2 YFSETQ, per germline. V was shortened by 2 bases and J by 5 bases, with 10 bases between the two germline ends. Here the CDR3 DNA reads TGCGCCAGCAGCTTAGACACCGCTACTGAAGCTTTCTTT. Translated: CASSLDTATEAFF.

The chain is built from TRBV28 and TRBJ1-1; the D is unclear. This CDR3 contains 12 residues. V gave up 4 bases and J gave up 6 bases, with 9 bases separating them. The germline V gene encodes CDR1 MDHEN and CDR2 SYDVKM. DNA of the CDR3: TGTGCCAGCAGTTCGGAGGGTGCTGAAGCTTTCTTT. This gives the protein CASSSEGAEAFF. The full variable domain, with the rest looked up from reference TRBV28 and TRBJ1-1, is DVKVTQSSRYLVKRTGEKVFLECVQDMDHENMFWYRQDPGLGLRLIYFSYDVKMKEKGDIPEGYSVSREKKERFSLILESASTNQTSMYLCASSSEGAEAFFGQGTRLTVV.

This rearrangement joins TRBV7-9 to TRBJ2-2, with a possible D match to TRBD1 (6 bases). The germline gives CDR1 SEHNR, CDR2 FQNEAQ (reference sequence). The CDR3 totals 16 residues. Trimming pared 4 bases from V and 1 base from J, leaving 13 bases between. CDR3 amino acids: CASSSRSTGNTGELFF. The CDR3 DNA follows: TGTGCCAGCAGCTCCCGATCGACAGGGAACACCGGGGAGCTGTTTTTT.

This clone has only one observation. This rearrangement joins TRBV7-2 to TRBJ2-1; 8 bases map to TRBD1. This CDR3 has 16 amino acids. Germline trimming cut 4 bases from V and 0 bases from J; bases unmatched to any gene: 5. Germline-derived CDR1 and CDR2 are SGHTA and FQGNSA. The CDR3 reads CASSSRTGNSYNEQFF. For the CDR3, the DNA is TGTGCCAGCAGCTCGCGGACAGGGAACTCCTACAATGAGCAGTTCTTC.

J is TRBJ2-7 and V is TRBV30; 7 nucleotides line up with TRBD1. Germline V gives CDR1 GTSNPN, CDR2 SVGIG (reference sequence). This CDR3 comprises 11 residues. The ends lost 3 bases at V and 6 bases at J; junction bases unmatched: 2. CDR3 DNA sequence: TGTGCCTGGAGGTCAGGGGGCGAGCAGTACTTC. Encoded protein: CAWRSGGEQYF.

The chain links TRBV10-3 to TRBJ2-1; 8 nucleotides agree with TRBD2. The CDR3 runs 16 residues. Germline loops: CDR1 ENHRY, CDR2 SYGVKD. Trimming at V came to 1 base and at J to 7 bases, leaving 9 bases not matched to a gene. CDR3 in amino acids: CAISEFSAGDENEQFF. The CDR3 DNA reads TGTGCCATCAGTGAGTTCTCAGCGGGAGATGAAAATGAGCAGTTCTTC.

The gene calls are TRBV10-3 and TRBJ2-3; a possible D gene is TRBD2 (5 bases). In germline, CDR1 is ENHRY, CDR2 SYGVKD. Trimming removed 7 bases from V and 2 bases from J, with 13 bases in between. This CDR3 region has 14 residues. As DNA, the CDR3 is TGTGCCATCACTCGGACTGGATCCACAGATACGCAGTATTTT. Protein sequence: CAITRTGSTDTQYF.

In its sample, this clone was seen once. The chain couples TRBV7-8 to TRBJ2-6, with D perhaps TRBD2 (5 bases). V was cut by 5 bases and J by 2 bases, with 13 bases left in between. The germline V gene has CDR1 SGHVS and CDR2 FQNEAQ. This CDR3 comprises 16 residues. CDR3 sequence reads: CASSPNFGAGANVLTF. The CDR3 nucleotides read TGTGCCAGCAGCCCTAATTTCGGGGCTGGGGCCAACGTCCTGACTTTC.

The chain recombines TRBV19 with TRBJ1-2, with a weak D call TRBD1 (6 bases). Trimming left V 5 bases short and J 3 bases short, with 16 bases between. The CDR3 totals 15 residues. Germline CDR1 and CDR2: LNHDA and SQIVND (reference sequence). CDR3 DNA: TGTGCCAGTAGTCCCAAGGGGGAACATTACTATGGCTACACCTTC. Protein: CASSPKGEHYYGYTF.

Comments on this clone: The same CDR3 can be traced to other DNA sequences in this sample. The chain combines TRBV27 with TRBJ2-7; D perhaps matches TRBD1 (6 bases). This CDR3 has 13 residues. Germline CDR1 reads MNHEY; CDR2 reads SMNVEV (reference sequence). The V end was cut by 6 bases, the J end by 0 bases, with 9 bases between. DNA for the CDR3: TGTGCCAGCAGCTTGACAGGCTCCTACGAGCAGTACTTC. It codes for CASSLTGSYEQYF.

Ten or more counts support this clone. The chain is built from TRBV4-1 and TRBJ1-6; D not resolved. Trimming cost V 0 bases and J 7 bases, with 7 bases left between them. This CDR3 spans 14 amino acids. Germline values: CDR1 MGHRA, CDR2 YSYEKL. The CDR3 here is CASSQDHGNSPLHF. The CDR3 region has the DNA TGCGCCAGCAGCCAAGATCACGGGAATTCACCCCTCCACTTT.

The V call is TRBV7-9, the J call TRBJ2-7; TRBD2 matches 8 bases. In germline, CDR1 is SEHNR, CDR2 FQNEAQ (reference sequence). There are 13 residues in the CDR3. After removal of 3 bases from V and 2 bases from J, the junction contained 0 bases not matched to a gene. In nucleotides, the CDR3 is TGTGCCAGCAGCTTTAGCGGGACCTACGAGCAGTACTTC. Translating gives CASSFSGTYEQYF.

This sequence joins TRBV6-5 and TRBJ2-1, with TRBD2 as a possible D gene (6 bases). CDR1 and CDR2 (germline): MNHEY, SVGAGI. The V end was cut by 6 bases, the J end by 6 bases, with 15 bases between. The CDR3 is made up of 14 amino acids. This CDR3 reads CASRRLGESNEQFF. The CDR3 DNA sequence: TGTGCCAGCAGGCGACTAGGAGAATCCAATGAGCAGTTCTTC.

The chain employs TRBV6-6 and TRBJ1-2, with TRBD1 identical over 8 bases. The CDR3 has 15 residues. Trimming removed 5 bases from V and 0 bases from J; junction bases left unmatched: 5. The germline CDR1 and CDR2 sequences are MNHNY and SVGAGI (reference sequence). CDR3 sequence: CASSADRGTNYGYTF. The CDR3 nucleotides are TGTGCCAGCAGTGCCGACAGGGGCACTAACTATGGCTACACCTTC.

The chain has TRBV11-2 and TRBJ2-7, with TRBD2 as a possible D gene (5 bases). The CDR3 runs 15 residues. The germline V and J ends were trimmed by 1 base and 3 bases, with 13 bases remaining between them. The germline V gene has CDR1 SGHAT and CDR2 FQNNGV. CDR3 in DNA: TGTGCCAGCAGCTTAGCTGCGACTACGGACTACGAGCAGTACTTC. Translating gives CASSLAATTDYEQYF.

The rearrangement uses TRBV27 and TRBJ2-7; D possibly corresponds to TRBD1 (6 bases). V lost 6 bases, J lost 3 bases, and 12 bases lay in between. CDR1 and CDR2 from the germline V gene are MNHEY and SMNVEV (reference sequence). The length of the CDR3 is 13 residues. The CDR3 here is CASSLGQNYEQYF. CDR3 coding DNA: TGTGCCAGCAGCTTAGGACAGAACTACGAGCAGTACTTC.

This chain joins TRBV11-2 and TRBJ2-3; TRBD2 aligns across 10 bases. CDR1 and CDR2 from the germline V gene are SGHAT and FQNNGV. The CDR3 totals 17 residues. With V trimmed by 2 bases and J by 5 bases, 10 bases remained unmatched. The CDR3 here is CASSLLQRGGPGDTQYF. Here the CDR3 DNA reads TGTGCCAGCAGCTTATTGCAGCGGGGGGGGCCGGGAGATACGCAGTATTTT.

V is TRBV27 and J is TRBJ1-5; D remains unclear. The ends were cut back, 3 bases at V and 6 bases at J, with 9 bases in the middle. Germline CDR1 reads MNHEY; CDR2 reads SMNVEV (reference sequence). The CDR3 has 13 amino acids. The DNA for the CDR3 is TGTGCCAGCAGTTTCGGGGTCACTCAGCCCCAGCATTTT. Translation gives CASSFGVTQPQHF.

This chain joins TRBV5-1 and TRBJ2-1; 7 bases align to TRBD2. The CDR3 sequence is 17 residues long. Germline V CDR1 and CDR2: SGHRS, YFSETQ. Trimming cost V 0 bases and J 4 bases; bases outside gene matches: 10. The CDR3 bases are TGCGCCAGCAGCTTGGGGGAGGGTACTGAGCGATACAATGAGCAGTTCTTC. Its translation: CASSLGEGTERYNEQFF.

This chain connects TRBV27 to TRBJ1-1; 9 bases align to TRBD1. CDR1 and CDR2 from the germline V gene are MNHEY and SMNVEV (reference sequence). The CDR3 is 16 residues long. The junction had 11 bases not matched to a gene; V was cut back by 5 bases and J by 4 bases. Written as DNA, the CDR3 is TGTGCCAGCAGTCTAATATCCGGGACAGGGCTCACTGAAGCTTTCTTT. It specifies CASSLISGTGLTEAFF.

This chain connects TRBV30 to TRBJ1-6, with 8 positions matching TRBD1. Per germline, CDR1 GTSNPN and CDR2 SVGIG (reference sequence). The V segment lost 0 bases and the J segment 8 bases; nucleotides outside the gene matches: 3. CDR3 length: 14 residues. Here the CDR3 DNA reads TGTGCCTGGAGTGTTGGACAGGGTTATTCACCCCTCCACTTT. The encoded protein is CAWSVGQGYSPLHF.

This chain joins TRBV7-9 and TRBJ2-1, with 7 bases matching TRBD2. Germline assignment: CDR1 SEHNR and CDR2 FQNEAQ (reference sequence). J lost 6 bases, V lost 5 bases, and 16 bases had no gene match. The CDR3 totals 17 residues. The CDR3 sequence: CASSPVLAGDWVNEQFF. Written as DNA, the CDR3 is TGTGCCAGCAGCCCGGTTCTGGCGGGAGATTGGGTCAATGAGCAGTTCTTC.

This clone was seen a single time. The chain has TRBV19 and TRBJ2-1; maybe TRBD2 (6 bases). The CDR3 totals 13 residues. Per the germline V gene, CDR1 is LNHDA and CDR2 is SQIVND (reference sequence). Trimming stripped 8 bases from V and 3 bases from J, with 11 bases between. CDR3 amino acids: CASSGLFYNEQFF. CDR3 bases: TGTGCCAGTTCGGGACTCTTCTACAATGAGCAGTTCTTC.